These T cell receptor beta chains were read from a single sample in a study of beta chain features in type 1 diabetes. Produced via immunoSEQ multiplex PCR; TCRdb's table is partial and in-frame only. The sample includes about 160,000 clones, around 8.4% of them seen just once. The sequenced material came from central memory CD4+ T cells from blood. These receptors originate from a young woman with type 1 diabetes. CDR3s include the opening cysteine and the closing phenylalanine or tryptophan. A D gene is named only where the DNA matches it firmly. The size field is filled for only some rows; it gives once, few, many or a size class.

>TRBV25-1|NA|NA|TRBJ1-1
TGTGCCAGCAGTGATGGTGGCAGGGGAGACCCTGAAGCTTTCTTT
CASSDGGRGDPEAFF
>TRBV6-8|TRBD1|NA|TRBJ1-5
TGTGCCAGCAGTTACCATAGACAGGGTCGATGCAATCAGCCCCAGCATTTT
CASSYHRQGRCNQPQHF
>TRBV4-1|NA|NA|TRBJ2-3
TGCGCCAGCAGCCAAGTCGGGAGCACAGATACGCAGTATTTT
CASSQVGSTDTQYF
>TRBV5-1|NA|few|TRBJ2-2
TGCGCCAGCAGCCTGGGCACAGGGAACACCGGGGAGCTGTTTTTT
CASSLGTGNTGELFF
>TRBV19|NA|few|TRBJ2-1
TGTGCCAGTAGTGGGATGGCGGGGAACAATGAGCAGTTCTTC
CASSGMAGNNEQFF
>TRBV7-9|TRBD2|few|TRBJ2-7
TGTGCCAGCAGCCGCGGGACTATCGAGTCCCACGAGCAGTACTTC
CASSRGTIESHEQYF
>TRBV5-6|NA|NA|TRBJ1-1
TGTGCCAGCAGCCGCAAGGGGCGAACTATGAACACTGAAGCTTTCTTT
CASSRKGRTMNTEAFF
>TRBV5-1|NA|NA|TRBJ1-1
TGCGCCAGCGAGCTTGCCGGGACACCCGAAATGAACACTGAAGCTTTCTTT
CASELAGTPEMNTEAFF
>TRBV27|NA|NA|TRBJ1-2
TGTGCCAGCAGTTACAGGGCAGGGACCTATGGCTACACCTTC
CASSYRAGTYGYTF
>TRBV9|TRBD1|NA|TRBJ2-3
TGTGCCAGCAGCCCTCACCCTGGGGGACAGGGGGCCCCAGATACGCAGTATTTT
CASSPHPGGQGAPDTQYF
>TRBV5-1|TRBD2|few|TRBJ2-7
TGCGCCAGCAGCTTGTCCGTCGGGAGGGCGGGGAGCTCCTACGAGCAGTACTTC
CASSLSVGRAGSSYEQYF
>TRBV28|NA|NA|TRBJ2-7
TGTGCCAGCAGCATCTCCTACGAGCAGTACTTC
CASSISYEQYF
>TRBV6-6|NA|few|TRBJ1-1
TGTGCCAGCATCACAGCCCAAGCACCAAGAGAGGCTTTCTTT
CASITAQAPREAFF
>TRBV30|NA|NA|TRBJ2-7
TGTGCCTGGACAAGAGGATCCTACGAGCAGTACTTC
CAWTRGSYEQYF
>TRBV28|TRBD2|few|TRBJ2-6
TGTGCCAGTACCCTAGCGGGAGGGCTGGGGGCCAACGTCCTGACTTTC
CASTLAGGLGANVLTF
>TRBV11-3|NA|few|TRBJ2-7
TGTGCCAGCAGAGGGGGGGCGATACTCGAGCAGTACTTC
CASRGGAILEQYF
>TRBV11-2|NA|many|TRBJ2-1
TGTGCCAGCAGCCCCAGTATTGAGCAGTTCTTC
CASSPSIEQFF
>TRBV7-2|TRBD1|few|TRBJ2-5
TGTGCCAGCAGCAGGGACAGGATGGAGACCCAGTACTTC
CASSRDRMETQYF
>TRBV19|NA|few|TRBJ1-2
TGTGCCAGTAGTATGTGGACAGCGAACTATGGCTACACCTTC
CASSMWTANYGYTF
>TRBV7-3|TRBD1|few|TRBJ2-1
TGTGCCAGCAGCCGCGACAGGGCGAATGAGCAGTTCTTC
CASSRDRANEQFF
>TRBV7-8|NA|many|TRBJ2-7
TGTGCCAGCAGCTCGCAGGGGTCCGCCTCCTACGAGCAGTACTTC
CASSSQGSASYEQYF
>TRBV7-2|TRBD1|NA|TRBJ1-2
TGTGCCAGCAGCCAATCCCAGGGGGACTATGGCTACACCTTC
CASSQSQGDYGYTF
>TRBV28|TRBD2|NA|TRBJ2-1
TGTGCCAGCAGTTTACCCTCGACTAGCGGGAGTGAGCAGTTCTTC
CASSLPSTSGSEQFF
>TRBV11-2|NA|few|TRBJ2-2
TGTGCCAGCGGACCCGGCGCCGGAGGTAGCGGGGAGCTGTTTTTT
CASGPGAGGSGELFF
>TRBV28|NA|NA|TRBJ1-4
TGTGCCATCACAGGAGTAAATGAAAAACTGTTTTTT
CAITGVNEKLFF
>TRBV9|TRBD2|few|TRBJ2-3
TGTGCCAGCAGCGTAGCGGGGGGGCCCCCAGATACGCAGTATTTT
CASSVAGGPPDTQYF
>TRBV5-8|NA|few|TRBJ2-5
TGTGCCAGCAGCTTGGCGGCAGGGAAAGAGACCCAGTACTTC
CASSLAAGKETQYF
>TRBV9|TRBD2|few|TRBJ2-5
TGTGCCAGCAGCGCCACCGGGACTAGCGGAGGTACCCAGTACTTC
CASSATGTSGGTQYF
>TRBV29-1|TRBD1|few|TRBJ1-1
TGCAGCGTTGAAATTAGACAGGGAACGAACACTGAAGCTTTCTTT
CSVEIRQGTNTEAFF
>TRBV5-6|NA|few|TRBJ2-7
TGTGCCAGCAGCTTAGCCAGACTCACCTACGAGCAGTACTTC
CASSLARLTYEQYF
>TRBV4-3|NA|NA|TRBJ2-1
TGCGCCAGCAGCCAAGGACAGCTGCAGTTCTTC
CASSQGQLQFF
>TRBV7-2|NA|NA|TRBJ2-7
TGTGCCAGCAGCCCGCGCCCCCTCGAGCAGTACTTC
CASSPRPLEQYF
>TRBV5-4|NA|NA|TRBJ1-6
TGTGCCAGCAGCTTGGTGGGGCTCGATTCACCCCTCCACTTT
CASSLVGLDSPLHF
>TRBV15|NA|few|TRBJ2-1
TGTGCCACCAGCATCCCCGGCGGGGGCAAGTACAATGAGCAGTTCTTC
CATSIPGGGKYNEQFF
>TRBV6-6|TRBD1|NA|TRBJ2-7
TGTGCCAGCAGTGGGACAGGACTGTACGAGCAGTACTTC
CASSGTGLYEQYF
>TRBV30|TRBD1|NA|TRBJ1-4
TGTGCCTGGAGTATAGAGGACAGGGGCGAGGAAAAACTGTTTTTT
CAWSIEDRGEEKLFF
>TRBV7-6|NA|NA|TRBJ2-1
TGTGCCAGCAGCTTAGCGCGTCTAGCGAGTTCCGGCTCCTACAATGAGCAGTTCTTC
CASSLARLASSGSYNEQFF
>TRBV2|TRBD1|few|TRBJ2-5
TGTGCCAGCATAAGGCGGACAGGGGGAATGGAGACCCAGTACTTC
CASIRRTGGMETQYF
>TRBV29-1|NA|NA|TRBJ2-5
TGCAGCGTAGCGCACGGCGGGGAGACCCAGTACTTC
CSVAHGGETQYF
>TRBV5-1|NA|few|TRBJ2-3
TGCGCCAGCAGCTTGCTCCCCGTCCCAGATACGCAGTATTTT
CASSLLPVPDTQYF